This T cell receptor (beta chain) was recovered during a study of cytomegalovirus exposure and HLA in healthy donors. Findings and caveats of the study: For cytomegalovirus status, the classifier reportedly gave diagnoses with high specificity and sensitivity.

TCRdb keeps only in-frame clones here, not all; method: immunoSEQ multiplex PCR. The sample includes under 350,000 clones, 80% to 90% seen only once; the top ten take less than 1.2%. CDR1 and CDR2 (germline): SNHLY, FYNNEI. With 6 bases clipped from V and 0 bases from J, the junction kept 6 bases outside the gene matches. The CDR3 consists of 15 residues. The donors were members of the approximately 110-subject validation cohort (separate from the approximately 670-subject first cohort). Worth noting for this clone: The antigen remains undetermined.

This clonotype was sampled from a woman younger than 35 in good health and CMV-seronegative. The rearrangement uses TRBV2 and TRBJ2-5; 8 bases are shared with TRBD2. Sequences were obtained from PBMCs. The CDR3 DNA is TGTGCCAGCAGCGCAACTAGCGGTTACCAAGAGACCCAGTACTTC. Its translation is CASSATSGYQETQYF.